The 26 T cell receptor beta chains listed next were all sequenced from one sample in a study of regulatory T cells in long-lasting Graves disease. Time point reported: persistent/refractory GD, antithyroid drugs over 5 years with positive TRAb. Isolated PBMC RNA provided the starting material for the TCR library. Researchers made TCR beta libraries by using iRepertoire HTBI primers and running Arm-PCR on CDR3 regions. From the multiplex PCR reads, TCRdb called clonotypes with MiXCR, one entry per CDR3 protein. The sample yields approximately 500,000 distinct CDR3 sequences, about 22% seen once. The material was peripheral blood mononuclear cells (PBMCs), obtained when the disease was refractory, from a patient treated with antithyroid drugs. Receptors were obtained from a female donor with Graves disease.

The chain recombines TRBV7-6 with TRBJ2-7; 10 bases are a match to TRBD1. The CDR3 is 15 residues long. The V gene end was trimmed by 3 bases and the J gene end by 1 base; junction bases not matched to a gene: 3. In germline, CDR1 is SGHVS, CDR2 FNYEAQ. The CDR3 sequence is CASSLGQGTSYEQYF. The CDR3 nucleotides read TGTGCCAGCAGCTTGGGACAGGGGACGTCCTACGAGCAGTACTTC.

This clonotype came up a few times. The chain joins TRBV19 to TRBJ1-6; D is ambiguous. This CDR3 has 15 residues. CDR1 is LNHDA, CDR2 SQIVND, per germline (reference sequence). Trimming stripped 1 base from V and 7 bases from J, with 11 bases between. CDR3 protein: CASSIVSPGNSPLHF. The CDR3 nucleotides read TGTGCCAGTAGTATAGTCTCCCCGGGAAATTCACCCCTCCACTTT.

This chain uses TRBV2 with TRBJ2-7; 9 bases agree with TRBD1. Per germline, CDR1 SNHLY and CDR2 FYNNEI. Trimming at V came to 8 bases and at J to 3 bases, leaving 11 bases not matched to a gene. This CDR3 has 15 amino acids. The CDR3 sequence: CASVGVTGGNYEQYF. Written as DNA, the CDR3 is TGTGCCAGCGTGGGGGTGACAGGGGGGAACTACGAGCAGTACTTC.

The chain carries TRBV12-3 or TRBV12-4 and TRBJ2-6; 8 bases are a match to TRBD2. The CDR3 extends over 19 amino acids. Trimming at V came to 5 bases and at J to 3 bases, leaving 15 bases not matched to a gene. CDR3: CASSPAGRQAGGGANVLTF. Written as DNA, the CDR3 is TGTGCCAGCAGTCCAGCCGGCCGACAGGCGGGGGGTGGGGCCAACGTCCTGACTTTC.

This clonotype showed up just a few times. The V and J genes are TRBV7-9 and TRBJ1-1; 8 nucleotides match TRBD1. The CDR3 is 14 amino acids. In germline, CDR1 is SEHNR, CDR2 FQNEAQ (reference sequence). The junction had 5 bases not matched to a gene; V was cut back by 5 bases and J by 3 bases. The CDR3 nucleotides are TGTGCCAGCAGCCGGACAGGGATGGACACTGAAGCTTTCTTT. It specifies CASSRTGMDTEAFF.

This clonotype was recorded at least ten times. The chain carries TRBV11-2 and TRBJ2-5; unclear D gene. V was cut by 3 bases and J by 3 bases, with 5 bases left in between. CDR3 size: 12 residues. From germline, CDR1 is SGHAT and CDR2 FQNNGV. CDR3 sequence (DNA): TGTGCCAGCAGCTTTCAAGAAGAGACCCAGTACTTC. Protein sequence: CASSFQEETQYF.

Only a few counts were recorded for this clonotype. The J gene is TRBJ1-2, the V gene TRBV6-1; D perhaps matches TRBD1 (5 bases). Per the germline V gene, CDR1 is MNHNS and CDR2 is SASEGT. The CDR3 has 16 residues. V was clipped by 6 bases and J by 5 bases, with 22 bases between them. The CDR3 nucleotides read TGTGCCAGCAGCTTACTCGGGGGGGGGGGATCGTATGGCTACACCTTC. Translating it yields CASSLLGGGGSYGYTF.

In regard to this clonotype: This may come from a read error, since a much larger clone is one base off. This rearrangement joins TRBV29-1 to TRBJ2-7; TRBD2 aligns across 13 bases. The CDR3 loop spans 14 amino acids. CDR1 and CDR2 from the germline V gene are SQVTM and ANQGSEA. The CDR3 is CSVGGLAGVLEQCF. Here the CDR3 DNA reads TGCAGCGTGGGCGGACTAGCGGGAGTTCTCGAGCAGTGCTTC.

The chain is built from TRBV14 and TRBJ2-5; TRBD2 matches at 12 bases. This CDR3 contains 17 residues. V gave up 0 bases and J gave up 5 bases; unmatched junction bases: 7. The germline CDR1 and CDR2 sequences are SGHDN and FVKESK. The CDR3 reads CASSQEQLAGGPETQYF. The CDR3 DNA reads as TGTGCCAGCAGCCAAGAACAACTAGCGGGAGGACCGGAGACCCAGTACTTC.

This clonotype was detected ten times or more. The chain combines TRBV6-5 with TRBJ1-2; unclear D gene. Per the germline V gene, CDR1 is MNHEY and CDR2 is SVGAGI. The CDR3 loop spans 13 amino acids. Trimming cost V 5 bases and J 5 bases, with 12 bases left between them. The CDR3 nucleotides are TGTGCCAGCAGTAATTCGACTTTTTATGGCTACACCTTC. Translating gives CASSNSTFYGYTF.

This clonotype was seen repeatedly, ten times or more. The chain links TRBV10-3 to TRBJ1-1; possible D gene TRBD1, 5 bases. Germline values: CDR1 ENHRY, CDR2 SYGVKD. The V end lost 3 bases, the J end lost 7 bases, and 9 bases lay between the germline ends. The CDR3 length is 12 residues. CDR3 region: CAISDGADEAFF. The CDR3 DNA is TGTGCCATCAGTGACGGGGCAGATGAAGCTTTCTTT.

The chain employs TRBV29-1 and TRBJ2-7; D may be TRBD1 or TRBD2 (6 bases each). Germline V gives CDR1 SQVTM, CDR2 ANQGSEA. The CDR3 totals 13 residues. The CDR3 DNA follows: TGCAACGTCCCAGGGGAGGTCTCCTACGAGCAGTACTTC. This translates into CNVPGEVSYEQYF.

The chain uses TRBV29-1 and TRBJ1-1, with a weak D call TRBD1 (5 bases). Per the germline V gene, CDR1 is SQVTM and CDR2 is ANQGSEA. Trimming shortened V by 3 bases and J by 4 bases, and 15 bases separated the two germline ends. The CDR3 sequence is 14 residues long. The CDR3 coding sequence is TGCAGCGTTGAGGACATACGAGGGTCCACTGAAGCTTTCTTT. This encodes CSVEDIRGSTEAFF.

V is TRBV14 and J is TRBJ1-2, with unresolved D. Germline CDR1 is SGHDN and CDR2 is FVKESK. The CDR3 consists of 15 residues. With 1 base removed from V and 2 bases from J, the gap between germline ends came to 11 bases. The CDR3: CASSQGTGLNYGYTF. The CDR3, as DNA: TGTGCCAGCAGCCAAGGGACCGGACTAAACTATGGCTACACCTTC.

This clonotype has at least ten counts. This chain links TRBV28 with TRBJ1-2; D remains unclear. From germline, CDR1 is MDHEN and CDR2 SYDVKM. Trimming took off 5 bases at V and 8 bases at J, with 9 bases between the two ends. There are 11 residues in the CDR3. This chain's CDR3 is CASSIAAGYTF. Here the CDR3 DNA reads TGTGCCAGCAGTATTGCCGCGGGCTACACCTTC.

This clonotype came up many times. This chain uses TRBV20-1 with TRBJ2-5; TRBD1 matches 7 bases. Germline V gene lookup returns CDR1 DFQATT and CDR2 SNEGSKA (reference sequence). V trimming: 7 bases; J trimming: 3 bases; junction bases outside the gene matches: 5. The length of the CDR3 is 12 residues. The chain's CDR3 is CSGRQGEETQYF. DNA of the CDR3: TGCAGTGGGCGACAGGGAGAAGAGACCCAGTACTTC.

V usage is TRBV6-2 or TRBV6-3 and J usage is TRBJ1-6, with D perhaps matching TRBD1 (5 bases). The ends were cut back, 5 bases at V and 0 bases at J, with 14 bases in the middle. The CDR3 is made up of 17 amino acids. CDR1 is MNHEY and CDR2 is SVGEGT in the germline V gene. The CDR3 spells CASSGGTASSYNSPLHF. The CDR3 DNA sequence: TGTGCCAGCAGTGGGGGGACTGCGAGCTCCTATAATTCACCCCTCCACTTT.

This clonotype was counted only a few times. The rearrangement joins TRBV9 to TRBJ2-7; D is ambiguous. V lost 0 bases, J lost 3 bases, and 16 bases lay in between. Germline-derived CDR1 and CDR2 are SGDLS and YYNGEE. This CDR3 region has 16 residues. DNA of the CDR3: TGTGCCAGCAGCGTAGGGGCAGGCGACCTAGACTACGAGCAGTACTTC. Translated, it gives CASSVGAGDLDYEQYF.

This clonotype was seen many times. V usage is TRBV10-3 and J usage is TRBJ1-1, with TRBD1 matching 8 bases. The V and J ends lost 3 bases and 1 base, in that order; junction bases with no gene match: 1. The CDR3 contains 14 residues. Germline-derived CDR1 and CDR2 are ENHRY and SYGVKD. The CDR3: CAISETGGNTEAFF. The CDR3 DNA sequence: TGTGCCATCAGTGAAACAGGGGGGAACACTGAAGCTTTCTTT.

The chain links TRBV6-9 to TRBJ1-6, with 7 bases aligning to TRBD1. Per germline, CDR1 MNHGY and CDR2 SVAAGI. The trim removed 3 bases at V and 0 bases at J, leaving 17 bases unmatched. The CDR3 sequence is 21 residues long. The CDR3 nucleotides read TGTGCCAGCAGTTACAGGGGGGAGCGACAACGATTAGACTCCTATAATTCACCCCTCCACTTT. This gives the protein CASSYRGERQRLDSYNSPLHF.

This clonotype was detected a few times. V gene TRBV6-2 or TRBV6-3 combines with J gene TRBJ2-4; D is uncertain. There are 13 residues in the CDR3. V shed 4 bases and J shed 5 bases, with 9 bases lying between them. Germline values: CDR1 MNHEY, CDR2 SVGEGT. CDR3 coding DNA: TGTGCCAGCAGTTCCCACGGAGAAAACATTCAGTACTTC. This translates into CASSSHGENIQYF.

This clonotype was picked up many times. The DNA of the CDR3 is TGTGCCAGCCGGGTGACAGGGTGGAGAGGAGAGCAGTACTTC. Translated, it gives CASRVTGWRGEQYF. The rearrangement joins TRBV2 to TRBJ2-7; 7 nucleotides line up with TRBD1. The CDR3 sequence is 14 residues long. Trimming removed 8 bases from V and 7 bases from J; junction bases left unmatched: 14. Germline V CDR1 and CDR2: SNHLY, FYNNEI.

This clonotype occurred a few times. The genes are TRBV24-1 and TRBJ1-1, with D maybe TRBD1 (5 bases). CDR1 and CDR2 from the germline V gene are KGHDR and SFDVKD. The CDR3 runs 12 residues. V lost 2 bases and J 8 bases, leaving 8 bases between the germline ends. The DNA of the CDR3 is TGTGCCACCAGTGATTGGGACGGGGAAGCTTTCTTT. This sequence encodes CATSDWDGEAFF.

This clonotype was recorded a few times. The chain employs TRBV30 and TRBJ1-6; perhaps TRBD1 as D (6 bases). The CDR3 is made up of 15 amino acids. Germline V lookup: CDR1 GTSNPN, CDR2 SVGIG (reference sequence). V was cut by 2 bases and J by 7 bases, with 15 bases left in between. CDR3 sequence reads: CAWSPSTGRNSPLHF. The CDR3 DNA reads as TGTGCCTGGAGTCCGTCGACAGGACGAAATTCACCCCTCCACTTT.

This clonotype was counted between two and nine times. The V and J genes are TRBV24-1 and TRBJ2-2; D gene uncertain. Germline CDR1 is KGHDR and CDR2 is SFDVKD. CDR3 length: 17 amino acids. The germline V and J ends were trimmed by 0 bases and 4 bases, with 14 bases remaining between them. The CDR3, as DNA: TGTGCCACCAGTGATTTGCAGAGTGGTATTAGCACCGGGGAGCTGTTTTTT. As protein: CATSDLQSGISTGELFF.

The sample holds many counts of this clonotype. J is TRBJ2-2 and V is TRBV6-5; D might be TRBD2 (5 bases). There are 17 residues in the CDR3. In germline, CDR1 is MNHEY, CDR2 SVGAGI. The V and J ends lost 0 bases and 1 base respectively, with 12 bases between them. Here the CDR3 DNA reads TGTGCCAGCAGTTACTCGAAGAGTAGCGAGAACACCGGGGAGCTGTTTTTT. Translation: CASSYSKSSENTGELFF.